Below are 30 T cell receptor beta chains sequenced from a single sample in a study of CD8 T cells in Susac syndrome. After extraction with the RNeasy kit, roughly 0.5 to 1 ug of the RNA was reverse transcribed using random hexamers. TCRdb itself ran the immunoSEQ multiplex PCR reads through MiXCR, one entry per CDR3 protein. In the table there are over 65,000 distinct CDR3 sequences, about 92% of which are singletons. The sample was CD4+ T cells from PBMCs. The receptor source for this set is a human donor with Susac syndrome.

The chain carries TRBV5-4 and TRBJ2-1; 10 bases agree with TRBD2. V was pared by 4 bases and J by 0 bases, with 10 bases of the junction left unmatched. CDR1 and CDR2 (germline): SGHNT, YYREEE (reference sequence). There are 18 residues in the CDR3. CDR3 protein: CASSTKVASGSSYNEQFF. CDR3 bases: TGTGCCAGCAGCACTAAGGTGGCTAGCGGGAGCTCCTACAATGAGCAGTTCTTC.

This chain links TRBV7-9 with TRBJ1-1; TRBD1 aligns across 8 bases. The CDR3 consists of 14 residues. J was trimmed by 3 bases and V by 2 bases; bases with no gene match: 2. Germline V gene data show CDR1 as SEHNR and CDR2 as FQNEAQ (reference sequence). Here the CDR3 reads CASSLQGAHTEAFF. CDR3 sequence (DNA): TGTGCCAGCAGCTTACAGGGGGCGCACACTGAAGCTTTCTTT. Full variable domain (missing parts from reference TRBV7-9 and TRBJ1-1): DTGVSQNPRHKITKRGQNVTFRCDPISEHNRLYWYRQTLGQGPEFLTYFQNEAQLEKSRLLSDRFSAERPKGSFSTLEIQRTEQGDSAMYLCASSLQGAHTEAFFGQGTRLTVV.

The rearrangement links TRBV7-9 to TRBJ2-7; 8 nucleotides align to TRBD2. Germline V gives CDR1 SEHNR, CDR2 FQNEAQ (reference sequence). The ends lost 2 bases at V and 4 bases at J; junction bases unmatched: 4. CDR3 length equals 14 residues. The CDR3 loop is CASSLIGRAYEQYF. The CDR3 nucleotides read TGTGCCAGCAGCTTAATCGGGAGGGCGTACGAGCAGTACTTC. Complete variable domain (other parts from reference TRBV7-9 and TRBJ2-7): DTGVSQNPRHKITKRGQNVTFRCDPISEHNRLYWYRQTLGQGPEFLTYFQNEAQLEKSRLLSDRFSAERPKGSFSTLEIQRTEQGDSAMYLCASSLIGRAYEQYFGPGTRLTVT.

The chain uses TRBV7-3 and TRBJ1-5, with 9 bases fitting TRBD1. The V gene end was trimmed by 5 bases and the J gene end by 9 bases; junction bases not matched to a gene: 5. This CDR3 has 13 residues. The germline gives CDR1 SGHTA, CDR2 FQGTGA. CDR3 protein: CASSPDRGWPQHF. The CDR3 DNA is TGTGCCAGCAGCCCGGACAGGGGATGGCCCCAGCATTTT.

The V and J genes are TRBV27 and TRBJ2-1; 8 positions match TRBD1. Germline trimming cut 2 bases from V and 5 bases from J; bases unmatched to any gene: 8. Germline loops: CDR1 MNHEY, CDR2 SMNVEV (reference sequence). There are 16 residues in the CDR3. CDR3: CASSLPTGAGHNEQFF. CDR3 sequence (DNA): TGTGCCAGCAGTTTACCGACAGGGGCCGGCCACAATGAGCAGTTCTTC.

Comments on this clonotype: At one of its ends the junction is not consistent with the germline gene, which may arise from a read error. This rearrangement joins TRBV7-2 to TRBJ2-3; D is unclear. The germline gives CDR1 SGHTA, CDR2 FQGNSA. This CDR3 spans 14 amino acids. This CDR3 is CASSLGWGTDTQYF. CDR3 bases: TGTGCCAGCAGTTTAGGATGGGGCACAGATACGCAGTATTTT.

This clonotype was detected once. This sequence joins TRBV27 and TRBJ2-1; 10 bases agree with TRBD2. Germline V gives CDR1 MNHEY, CDR2 SMNVEV (reference sequence). CDR3 length equals 15 residues. The trim removed 7 bases at V and 5 bases at J, leaving 8 bases unmatched. CDR3 sequence reads: CASTAGLAENNEQFF. In DNA, the CDR3 is TGTGCCAGCACCGCCGGACTAGCGGAAAACAATGAGCAGTTCTTC.

The chain combines TRBV6-4 with TRBJ1-1, with 8 bases matching TRBD1. CDR3 length: 16 residues. V shed 6 bases, J shed 1 base, and the junction held 10 bases outside the gene matches. CDR1 is MRHNA, CDR2 SNTAGT, per germline. This chain's CDR3 is CASRQGELLENTEAFF. CDR3 DNA: TGTGCCAGCAGACAGGGGGAGCTCCTCGAGAACACTGAAGCTTTCTTT.

The chain combines TRBV5-1 with TRBJ2-5; the D gene could be TRBD1 or TRBD2 (5 bases each). V lost 4 bases, J lost 0 bases, and 22 bases lay in between. The CDR3 length is 18 residues. Germline CDR1 is SGHRS and CDR2 is YFSETQ. The CDR3 bases are TGCGCCAGCAGCGTTCGGGACGCCCCAGCCCCCTACCAAGAGACCCAGTACTTC. This codes for CASSVRDAPAPYQETQYF.

This clonotype was recorded once. This chain joins TRBV9 and TRBJ2-2, with 9 bases that match TRBD2. Trimming removed 4 bases from V and 9 bases from J; junction bases left unmatched: 7. The CDR3 runs to 14 residues. In germline, CDR1 is SGDLS, CDR2 YYNGEE. This chain's CDR3 is CASSPLGLARELFF. The CDR3 nucleotides read TGTGCCAGCAGCCCCCTGGGACTAGCCAGGGAGCTGTTTTTT.

The gene calls are TRBV6-6 and TRBJ2-6; no clear D. This CDR3 is 14 amino acids long. Looked up from germline, CDR1 is MNHNY and CDR2 is SVGAGI (reference sequence). Trimming removed 10 bases from V and 0 bases from J, with 10 bases in between. The CDR3: CATVGVSGANVLTF. The CDR3 nucleotides read TGTGCCACCGTTGGAGTCTCTGGGGCCAACGTCCTGACTTTC.

The V gene is TRBV7-8, the J gene TRBJ1-2, with D tentatively TRBD1 (6 bases). The CDR3 covers 15 residues. The germline V gene has CDR1 SGHVS and CDR2 FQNEAQ. Trimming took off 4 bases at V and 2 bases at J, with 14 bases between the two ends. The chain's CDR3 is CASSSPVTGNYGYTF. For the CDR3, the DNA is TGTGCCAGCAGCTCCCCCGTCACAGGGAACTATGGCTACACCTTC.

With respect to this clonotype: A read error may account for a junction end that differs from germline. V gene TRBV5-4 combines with J gene TRBJ2-7; D remains unclear. There are 14 residues in the CDR3. From germline, CDR1 is SGHNT and CDR2 YYREEE (reference sequence). CDR3 bases: TGTGCCAGCAGCTTCGTGGACGGCTCCCACGAGCAGTACTTC. This sequence encodes CASSFVDGSHEQYF.

The V gene is TRBV13, the J gene TRBJ2-2; D ambiguous. V shed 2 bases and J shed 0 bases, with 10 bases lying between them. The CDR3 totals 16 residues. Germline loops: CDR1 PRHDT, CDR2 FYEKMQ (reference sequence). Written as DNA, the CDR3 is TGTGCCAGCAGCTTAAGATCCACGACGAACACCGGGGAGCTGTTTTTT. Its translation: CASSLRSTTNTGELFF.

This clonotype was observed a single time. This chain uses TRBV27 with TRBJ2-3, with 9 bases that match TRBD2. This CDR3 has 16 residues. Germline V gene sequence: CDR1 MNHEY, CDR2 SMNVEV (reference sequence). Losses at the gene ends were 5 bases for V and 2 bases for J; bases not matched to a gene: 8. CDR3 loop: CASSRLSGGFTDTQYF. The CDR3 DNA is TGTGCCAGCAGTCGCCTTAGCGGGGGTTTCACAGATACGCAGTATTTT.

V usage is TRBV6-1 and J usage is TRBJ2-1; D assignment may be TRBD1 or TRBD2 (6 bases each). V gave up 9 bases and J gave up 0 bases, with 12 bases separating them. Germline loops: CDR1 MNHNS, CDR2 SASEGT. CDR3 length equals 14 residues. This CDR3 is CASRGRNSYNEQFF. The DNA for the CDR3 is TGTGCCAGTCGGGGGCGGAACTCCTACAATGAGCAGTTCTTC.

This clonotype was picked up one time. The J gene is TRBJ1-2, the V gene TRBV5-1, with a tentative D call TRBD1 (5 bases). The V gene's germline CDR1 is SGHRS and CDR2 YFSETQ. The CDR3 sequence is 15 residues long. Trimming removed 3 bases from V and 5 bases from J, with 17 bases in between. The CDR3, as DNA: TGCGCCAGCAGCTATGGACTGACAGACGGTTATGGCTACACCTTC. It is translated as CASSYGLTDGYGYTF.

The rearrangement joins TRBV19 to TRBJ1-5, with 12 bases that match TRBD1. Germline V gene data show CDR1 as LNHDA and CDR2 as SQIVND (reference sequence). Germline trimming cut 9 bases from V and 9 bases from J; bases unmatched to any gene: 12. This CDR3 is built from 15 residues. CDR3 residues: CASANPGQGARPQHF. The CDR3 bases are TGTGCCAGCGCCAATCCGGGACAGGGGGCTCGGCCCCAGCATTTT.

The chain links TRBV7-9 to TRBJ2-1; 13 nucleotides line up with TRBD2. The CDR3 is 16 amino acids. Germline V gene sequence: CDR1 SEHNR, CDR2 FQNEAQ (reference sequence). With 6 bases clipped from V and 11 bases from J, the junction kept 13 bases outside the gene matches. The CDR3 protein is CASRPRGTSGEPQQFF. The CDR3 DNA reads TGTGCCAGCAGGCCCCGCGGGACTAGCGGGGAGCCTCAGCAGTTCTTC.

The chain links TRBV2 to TRBJ2-2; a weak D match, TRBD2 (5 bases). V lost 5 bases and J lost 3, with 7 bases in between. Germline CDR1 reads SNHLY; CDR2 reads FYNNEI. The CDR3 spans 13 residues. The CDR3 sequence is CASSRRDTGELFF. The CDR3 DNA sequence: TGTGCCAGCAGTAGGCGGGACACCGGGGAGCTGTTTTTT. The variable domain in full, with the rest retrieved from reference TRBV2 and TRBJ2-2, is EPEVTQTPSHQVTQMGQEVILRCVPISNHLYFYWYRQILGQKVEFLVSFYNNEISEKSEIFDDQFSVERPDGSNFTLKIRSTKLEDSAMYFCASSRRDTGELFFGEGSRLTVL.

This clonotype has only one observation. V and J are TRBV29-1 and TRBJ2-6, with D uncertain. The CDR3 sequence is 14 residues long. V lost 2 bases and J lost 0, with 5 bases in between. Germline V CDR1 and CDR2: SQVTM, ANQGSEA. CDR3 residues: CSVEWFSGANVLTF. In nucleotides, the CDR3 is TGCAGCGTTGAATGGTTCTCTGGGGCCAACGTCCTGACTTTC.

The chain is built from TRBV5-1 and TRBJ2-1; the match to TRBD2 covers 7 bases. The CDR3 is made up of 16 amino acids. The V gene end was trimmed by 1 base and the J gene end by 0 bases; junction bases not matched to a gene: 4. Per the germline V gene, CDR1 is SGHRS and CDR2 is YFSETQ. The CDR3, as DNA: TGCGCCAGCAGCTTGAATAGCGGGTCCTCCTACAATGAGCAGTTCTTC. It is translated as CASSLNSGSSYNEQFF.

The chain is built from TRBV2 and TRBJ1-4, with TRBD1 identical over 7 bases. Germline V gene sequence: CDR1 SNHLY, CDR2 FYNNEI. This CDR3 has 14 amino acids. The junction had 10 bases not matched to a gene; V was cut back by 10 bases and J by 5 bases. The CDR3 loop reads CANLRQGSNEKLFF. The DNA for the CDR3 is TGTGCCAACCTGAGACAGGGATCAAATGAAAAACTGTTTTTT.

The V and J genes are TRBV25-1 and TRBJ1-4; D is unresolved. The CDR3 runs 15 residues. Germline V gene lookup returns CDR1 MGHDK and CDR2 SYGVNS. Trimming took off 3 bases at V and 3 bases at J, with 11 bases between the two ends. CDR3 region: CASSDPGLPNEKLFF. The CDR3 region has the DNA TGTGCCAGCAGTGACCCGGGGTTGCCTAATGAAAAACTGTTTTTT.

The J gene is TRBJ2-4, the V gene TRBV29-1, with D unresolved. Trimming took off 8 bases at V and 2 bases at J, with 10 bases between the two ends. The CDR3 totals 12 residues. Germline lookup yields CDR1 SQVTM and CDR2 ANQGSEA. The CDR3 DNA is TGCAGCCACATCGGCACCAAAAACATTCAGTACTTC. This gives the protein CSHIGTKNIQYF.

A single count supports this clonotype. The chain employs TRBV5-1 and TRBJ2-7, with 10 positions matching TRBD2. Germline V lookup: CDR1 SGHRS, CDR2 YFSETQ. The CDR3 spans 16 residues. V dropped 7 bases and J dropped 0; count of bases not matched to a gene: 10. For the CDR3, the DNA is TGCGCCAGCCGCATAGCGGGAGGCCCTAGCTCCTACGAGCAGTACTTC. Residues: CASRIAGGPSSYEQYF.

V usage is TRBV18 and J usage is TRBJ2-3; 10 bases fit TRBD2. Looked up from germline, CDR1 is KGHSH and CDR2 is LQKENI. V shed 3 bases and J 1 base; nucleotides not matched to a gene: 1. The CDR3 has 15 amino acids. CDR3 bases: TGTGCCAGCTCACCGCTAGCGGGGGGCACAGATACGCAGTATTTT. Its protein product is CASSPLAGGTDTQYF.

The table lists this clonotype with a count of one. V usage is TRBV18 and J usage is TRBJ2-1, with D unclear. The CDR3 loop spans 12 amino acids. V lost 6 bases to trimming and J lost 5 bases, with 8 bases between them. Germline CDR1 and CDR2: KGHSH and LQKENI. The CDR3 protein is CASSNTNNEQFF. The CDR3 DNA sequence: TGTGCCAGCTCCAATACAAACAATGAGCAGTTCTTC.

The gene calls are TRBV12-3 or TRBV12-4 and TRBJ2-7; D might be TRBD1 (6 bases). CDR3 length equals 14 residues. The V gene lost 3 bases and the J gene lost 7 bases, with 16 bases spanning the gap. CDR3 loop: CASSFLRTGTEQYF. The CDR3, as DNA: TGTGCCAGCAGTTTCCTCCGAACAGGGACGGAGCAGTACTTC.

This chain links TRBV6-5 with TRBJ2-1; D perhaps matches TRBD2 (5 bases). Germline V CDR1 and CDR2: MNHEY, SVGAGI. The germline V and J ends were trimmed by 6 bases and 1 base, with 13 bases remaining between them. The CDR3 extends over 15 amino acids. This CDR3 is CASRRTRLSYNEQFF. CDR3 nucleotide sequence: TGTGCCAGCAGGAGAACTAGGTTGTCCTACAATGAGCAGTTCTTC.